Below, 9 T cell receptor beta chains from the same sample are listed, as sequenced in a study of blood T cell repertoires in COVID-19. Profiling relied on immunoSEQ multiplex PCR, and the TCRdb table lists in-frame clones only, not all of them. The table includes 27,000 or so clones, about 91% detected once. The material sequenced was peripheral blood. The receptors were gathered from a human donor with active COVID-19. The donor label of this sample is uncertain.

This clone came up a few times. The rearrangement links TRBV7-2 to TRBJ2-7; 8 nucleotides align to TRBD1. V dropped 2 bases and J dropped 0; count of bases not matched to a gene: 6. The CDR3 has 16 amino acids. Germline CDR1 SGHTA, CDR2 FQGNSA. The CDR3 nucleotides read TGTGCCAGCAGCTTAAGATCGACAGGGGTCTCCTACGAGCAGTACTTC. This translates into CASSLRSTGVSYEQYF.

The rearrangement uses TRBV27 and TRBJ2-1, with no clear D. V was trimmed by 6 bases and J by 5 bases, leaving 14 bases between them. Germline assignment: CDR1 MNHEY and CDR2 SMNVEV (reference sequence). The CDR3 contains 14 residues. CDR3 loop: CASSLRSSHNEQFF. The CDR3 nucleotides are TGTGCCAGCAGCCTTCGGAGTAGTCACAATGAGCAGTTCTTC.

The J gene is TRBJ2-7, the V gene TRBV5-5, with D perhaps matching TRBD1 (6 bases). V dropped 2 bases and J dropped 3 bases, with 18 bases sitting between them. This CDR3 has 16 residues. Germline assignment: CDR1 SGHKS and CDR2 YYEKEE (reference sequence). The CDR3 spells CASSFVRGLSFYEQYF. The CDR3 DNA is TGTGCCAGCAGCTTCGTCAGGGGCCTTAGTTTCTACGAGCAGTACTTC.

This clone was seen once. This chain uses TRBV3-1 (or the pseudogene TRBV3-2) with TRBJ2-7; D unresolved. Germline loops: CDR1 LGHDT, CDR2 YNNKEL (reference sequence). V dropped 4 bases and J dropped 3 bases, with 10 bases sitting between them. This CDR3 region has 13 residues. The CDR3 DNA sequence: TGTGCCAGCAGCCGCGGATTCTACTACGAGCAGTACTTC. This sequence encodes CASSRGFYYEQYF.

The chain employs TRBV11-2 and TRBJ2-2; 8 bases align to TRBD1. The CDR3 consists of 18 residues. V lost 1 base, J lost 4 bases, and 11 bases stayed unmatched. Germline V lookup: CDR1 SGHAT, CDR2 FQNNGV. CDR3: CASSLVVAGTGFTGELFF. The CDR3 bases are TGTGCCAGCAGCTTAGTTGTCGCCGGGACAGGCTTCACCGGGGAGCTGTTTTTT.

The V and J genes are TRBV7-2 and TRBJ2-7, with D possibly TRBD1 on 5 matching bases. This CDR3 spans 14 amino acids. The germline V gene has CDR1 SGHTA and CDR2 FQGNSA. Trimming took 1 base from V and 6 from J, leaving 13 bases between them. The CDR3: CASSLGRASGEQYF. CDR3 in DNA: TGTGCCAGCAGCTTAGGCAGGGCCTCCGGCGAGCAGTACTTC. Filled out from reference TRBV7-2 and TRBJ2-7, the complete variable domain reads GAGVSQSPSNKVTEKGKDVELRCDPISGHTALYWYRQSLGQGLEFLIYFQGNSAPDKSGLPSDRFSAERTGGSVSTLTIQRTQQEDSAVYLCASSLGRASGEQYFGPGTRLTVT.

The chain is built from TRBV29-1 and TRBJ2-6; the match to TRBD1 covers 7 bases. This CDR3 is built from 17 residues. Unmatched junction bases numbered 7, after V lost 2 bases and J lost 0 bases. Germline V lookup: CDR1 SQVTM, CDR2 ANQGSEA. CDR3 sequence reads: CSVEKAGGVSGANVLTF. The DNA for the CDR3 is TGCAGCGTTGAAAAGGCAGGGGGTGTCTCTGGGGCCAACGTCCTGACTTTC. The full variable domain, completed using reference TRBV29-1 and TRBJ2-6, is SAVISQKPSRDICQRGTSLTIQCQVDSQVTMMFWYRQQPGQSLTLIATANQGSEATYESGFVIDKFPISRPNLTFSTLTVSNMSPEDSSIYLCSVEKAGGVSGANVLTFGAGSRLTVL.

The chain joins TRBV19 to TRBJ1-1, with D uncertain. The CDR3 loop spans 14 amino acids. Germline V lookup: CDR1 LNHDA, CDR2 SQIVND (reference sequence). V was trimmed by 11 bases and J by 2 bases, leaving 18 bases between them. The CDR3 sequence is CAVGSRPHNTEAFF. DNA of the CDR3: TGTGCCGTAGGGAGCCGCCCTCATAACACTGAAGCTTTCTTT.

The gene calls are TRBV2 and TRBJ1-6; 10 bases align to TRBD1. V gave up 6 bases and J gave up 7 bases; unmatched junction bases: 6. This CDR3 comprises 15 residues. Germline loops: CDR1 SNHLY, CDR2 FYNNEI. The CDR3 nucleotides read TGTGCCAGCAGGACAGGGGGCAGCTGGAATTCACCCCTCCACTTT. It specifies CASRTGGSWNSPLHF.